This T cell receptor beta chain appears in the sequencing data of a study of T cells expressing NK-cell markers. Looked up from germline, CDR1 is DFQATT and CDR2 is SNEGSKA (reference sequence). CDR3 length: 15 amino acids. TCRdb reprocessed the 5' RACE reads and keeps a single row for each CDR3 protein, giving no DNA. This sample contains about 110,000 distinct CDR3 sequences. The origin of this receptor is a woman aged 18 to 75 in good health. The material sequenced was blood T cells: a sorted CD56 or NKG2C T cell subset, CD4+ or CD8+ T cells, or bulk PBMC T cells (not recorded which). The V call is TRBV20-1, the J call TRBJ2-5; absent DNA, TCRdb's TRBD1 call cannot be checked. The CDR3 sequence: CSASLYDSLKETQYF.